A single sample is the source of the 7 T cell receptor beta chains below, sequenced in a study of T cell responses to AZD1222 COVID-19 vaccine. Only in-frame clones appear in the TCRdb table, and some are missing; sequencing was by immunoSEQ multiplex PCR. The sample shows around 160,000 clones, under 95% of them seen only once. Here the sequenced sample was peripheral blood, taken on day 0 of MenACWY control vaccination. Receptors originate from an adult in good health.

CDR3 residues: CASSRQQGPTSGNTIYF. CDR3 DNA: TGCGCCAGCAGCCGCCAACAGGGCCCTACCTCTGGAAACACCATATATTTT. The rearrangement links TRBV4-1 to TRBJ1-3; the D gene is possibly TRBD1 (6 bases). The CDR3 covers 17 residues. V gave up 4 bases and J gave up 0 bases, with 16 bases separating them. The V gene's germline CDR1 is MGHRA and CDR2 YSYEKL.

The chain has TRBV7-9 and TRBJ2-1; weak D call: TRBD2 (6 bases). Trimming took 10 bases from V and 0 from J, leaving 13 bases between them. Per germline, CDR1 SEHNR and CDR2 FQNEAQ (reference sequence). This CDR3 spans 14 amino acids. CDR3 nucleotides: TGTGCCACTGGAGGAGCGGGCTCCTACAATGAGCAGTTCTTC. This codes for CATGGAGSYNEQFF.

The genes are TRBV5-8 and TRBJ2-7; no clear D gene. Germline V gene data show CDR1 as SGHTS and CDR2 as YDEGEE. V was shortened by 0 bases and J by 7 bases, with 11 bases between the two germline ends. CDR3 size: 13 residues. The CDR3 is CASSLAPSREQYF. CDR3 nucleotide sequence: TGTGCCAGCAGCTTGGCCCCGTCCCGGGAGCAGTACTTC.

The gene calls are TRBV15 and TRBJ1-1, with D maybe TRBD1 (5 bases). Germline CDR1 and CDR2: LNHNV and YYDKDF (reference sequence). CDR3 length: 16 residues. The V and J ends lost 1 base and 11 bases respectively, with 23 bases between them. CDR3 bases: TGTGCCACCAGCAGAGGAGCGGGGGACCCCGGGAACGGCGCTTTCTTT. It specifies CATSRGAGDPGNGAFF.

In nucleotides, the CDR3 is TGTGCCAGCAGTAGAGAGGGGACTACCTACGAGCAGTACTTC. Protein sequence: CASSREGTTYEQYF. The chain combines TRBV6-5 with TRBJ2-7, with 7 bases that match TRBD2. Looked up from germline, CDR1 is MNHEY and CDR2 is SVGAGI. The CDR3 totals 14 residues. The trim removed 5 bases at V and 2 bases at J, leaving 6 bases unmatched.

The chain is built from TRBV28 and TRBJ2-1; tentatively, D is TRBD2 (5 bases). V lost 5 bases to trimming and J lost 2 bases, with 13 bases between them. Germline CDR1 reads MDHEN; CDR2 reads SYDVKM. CDR3 length: 15 residues. The DNA of the CDR3 is TGTGCCAGCAGTCCCGTGCGGGCGGCCTACAATGAGCAGTTCTTC. Protein product: CASSPVRAAYNEQFF.

The rearrangement links TRBV18 to TRBJ2-6, with TRBD1 as a possible D gene (5 bases). The V and J ends lost 2 bases and 0 bases respectively, with 11 bases between them. Germline CDR1 reads KGHSH; CDR2 reads LQKENI. The CDR3 contains 17 residues. Here the CDR3 reads CASSPARVFSGANVLTF. CDR3 nucleotides: TGTGCCAGCTCACCAGCCAGGGTTTTCTCTGGGGCCAACGTCCTGACTTTC.